Listed here are 17 T cell receptor beta chains from one sample, sequenced in a study of tumor-infiltrating lymphocytes in localized non-small cell lung cancer. Clones were read by immunoSEQ multiplex PCR, and TCRdb kept only the in-frame ones, dropping some. The table records 11,000 or so clones, 70% to 90% of them present only once. What was sequenced was uninvolved lung tissue not adjacent to the tumor. Every receptor here comes from a human donor with non-small cell lung cancer.

The gene calls are TRBV29-1 and TRBJ1-3; D gene ambiguous. Germline assignment: CDR1 SQVTM and CDR2 ANQGSEA. The CDR3 has 11 amino acids. The V and J ends lost 8 bases and 4 bases respectively, with 9 bases between them. The CDR3 sequence is CSISFGNTIYF. The DNA of the CDR3 is TGCAGCATCAGCTTCGGAAACACCATATATTTT. Together with reference TRBV29-1 and TRBJ1-3, the CDR3 gives the full variable domain: SAVISQKPSRDICQRGTSLTIQCQVDSQVTMMFWYRQQPGQSLTLIATANQGSEATYESGFVIDKFPISRPNLTFSTLTVSNMSPEDSSIYLCSISFGNTIYFGEGSWLTVV.

This clone is medium-sized (0.01 to 0.1%) within its sample. The chain has TRBV4-3 and TRBJ2-3; D is uncertain. The CDR3 extends over 14 amino acids. The ends were cut back, 4 bases at V and 0 bases at J, with 8 bases in the middle. The germline V gene has CDR1 LGHNA and CDR2 YSLEER. CDR3 amino acids: CASSRLPSTDTQYF. The CDR3 bases are TGCGCCAGCAGCCGACTGCCGAGCACAGATACGCAGTATTTT.

This chain uses TRBV11-2 with TRBJ2-7; 8 positions agree with TRBD1. The CDR3 spans 16 residues. CDR1 and CDR2 (germline): SGHAT, FQNNGV. Trimming at V came to 4 bases and at J to 0 bases, leaving 8 bases not matched to a gene. CDR3 loop: CASSYFPGQVSYEQYF. The CDR3 DNA reads TGTGCCAGCAGCTATTTTCCGGGACAGGTCTCCTACGAGCAGTACTTC.

This chain uses TRBV5-1 with TRBJ2-1, with 8 bases aligning to TRBD2. Germline V gene sequence: CDR1 SGHRS, CDR2 YFSETQ. V lost 4 bases to trimming and J lost 0 bases; unmatched junction nucleotides: 9. The CDR3 is 17 residues long. CDR3: CASSPGRAGGSYNEQFF. As DNA, the CDR3 is TGCGCCAGCAGCCCTGGTAGGGCGGGGGGCTCCTACAATGAGCAGTTCTTC. Using reference TRBV5-1 and TRBJ2-1 for the parts outside the CDR3, the full variable domain is KAGVTQTPRYLIKTRGQQVTLSCSPISGHRSVSWYQQTPGQGLQFLFEYFSETQRNKGNFPGRFSGRQFSNSRSEMNVSTLELGDSALYLCASSPGRAGGSYNEQFFGPGTRLTVL.

The rearrangement joins TRBV6-1 to TRBJ1-1, with D unresolved. Germline CDR1 reads MNHNS; CDR2 reads SASEGT. The ends were cut back, 2 bases at V and 14 bases at J, with 15 bases in the middle. This CDR3 comprises 12 residues. CDR3 DNA: TGTGCCAGCAGTGAATACCAGAGGGCCCGCTTCTTT. Protein product: CASSEYQRARFF.

The chain employs TRBV7-2 and TRBJ2-3; TRBD2 matches at 14 bases. V was pared by 5 bases and J by 6 bases, with 7 bases of the junction left unmatched. Germline V gene lookup returns CDR1 SGHTA and CDR2 FQGNSA. The CDR3 length is 16 residues. CDR3 sequence: CASSQWTSGGHDTQYF. The DNA for the CDR3 is TGTGCCAGCAGCCAATGGACTAGCGGGGGGCATGATACGCAGTATTTT.

This clone counts as large. J is TRBJ1-1 and V is TRBV9; TRBD1 aligns across 9 bases. The V and J ends lost 0 bases and 1 base, in that order; junction bases with no gene match: 10. The CDR3 is 18 residues long. The germline gives CDR1 SGDLS, CDR2 YYNGEE. The chain's CDR3 is CASSVGKGQGLENTEAFF. CDR3 sequence (DNA): TGTGCCAGCAGCGTAGGAAAGGGACAGGGTTTGGAGAACACTGAAGCTTTCTTT.

V gene TRBV18 combines with J gene TRBJ2-3; tentatively, D is TRBD1 (5 bases). Germline-derived CDR1 and CDR2 are KGHSH and LQKENI. There are 17 residues in the CDR3. Trimming left V 3 bases short and J 0 bases short, with 16 bases between. CDR3 loop: CASSPGQRTVSTDTQYF. Written as DNA, the CDR3 is TGTGCCAGCTCACCGGGGCAACGGACGGTTAGCACAGATACGCAGTATTTT.

The chain is built from TRBV5-5 and TRBJ1-3; 9 nucleotides align to TRBD1. The J segment lost 6 bases and the V segment lost 4 bases, leaving 8 bases of the junction unmatched. The CDR3 totals 15 residues. Germline V gives CDR1 SGHKS, CDR2 YYEKEE (reference sequence). The CDR3 here is CASSPGTGPTNTIYF. Written as DNA, the CDR3 is TGTGCCAGCAGCCCTGGGACAGGGCCCACAAACACCATATATTTT.

V is TRBV27 and J is TRBJ1-3; weak D call: TRBD1 (5 bases). The CDR3 runs 14 residues. The germline gives CDR1 MNHEY, CDR2 SMNVEV (reference sequence). V was pared by 7 bases and J by 2 bases, with 12 bases between. CDR3 sequence: CASKRWGAGNTIYF. As DNA, the CDR3 is TGTGCCAGCAAGAGGTGGGGGGCTGGAAACACCATATATTTT.

The V and J genes are TRBV27 and TRBJ1-4; tentative D call: TRBD1 (6 bases). This CDR3 region has 15 residues. V was cut by 2 bases and J by 10 bases, with 17 bases left in between. Per the germline V gene, CDR1 is MNHEY and CDR2 is SMNVEV (reference sequence). CDR3 DNA sequence: TGTGCCAGCAGTTTACGCAGACAGGACGGAGGAAAACTGTTTTTT. This sequence encodes CASSLRRQDGGKLFF.

This sequence joins TRBV5-4 and TRBJ2-2, with TRBD2 matching over 7 bases. Trimming took 0 bases from V and 2 from J; bases not matched to a gene: 4. The germline CDR1 and CDR2 sequences are SGHNT and YYREEE (reference sequence). This CDR3 is built from 16 residues. The CDR3 protein is CASSLGASGNTGELFF. CDR3 in DNA: TGTGCCAGCAGCTTGGGGGCTAGCGGAAACACCGGGGAGCTGTTTTTT.

This clone ranks as medium-sized. The chain uses TRBV19 and TRBJ1-1; unclear D gene. This CDR3 is 12 amino acids long. V gave up 1 base and J gave up 7 bases, with 7 bases separating them. Germline V gives CDR1 LNHDA, CDR2 SQIVND (reference sequence). Here the CDR3 reads CASSIGQLEAFF. DNA for the CDR3: TGTGCCAGTAGTATAGGGCAGCTTGAAGCTTTCTTT. The variable domain in full, completed from reference TRBV19 and TRBJ1-1, reads DGGITQSPKYLFRKEGQNVTLSCEQNLNHDAMYWYRQDPGQGLRLIYYSQIVNDFQKGDIAEGYSVSREKKESFPLTVTSAQKNPTAFYLCASSIGQLEAFFGQGTRLTVV.

The chain uses TRBV13 and TRBJ1-1, with 8 bases that match TRBD1. Per the germline V gene, CDR1 is PRHDT and CDR2 is FYEKMQ (reference sequence). V trimming: 4 bases; J trimming: 2 bases; junction bases outside the gene matches: 6. The CDR3 covers 15 residues. The CDR3 DNA sequence: TGTGCCAGCAGCTCCCCAGGACAGGGTAACACTGAAGCTTTCTTT. Its protein is CASSSPGQGNTEAFF.

The chain is built from TRBV7-9 and TRBJ2-2; no reliable D call. Trimming left V 5 bases short and J 5 bases short, with 12 bases between. CDR3 length equals 14 residues. Germline V gene sequence: CDR1 SEHNR, CDR2 FQNEAQ (reference sequence). The DNA of the CDR3 is TGTGCCAGCAGCCCCGTTGGGCGGACCGGGGAGCTGTTTTTT. It codes for CASSPVGRTGELFF.

The chain combines TRBV11-3 with TRBJ2-1; possibly TRBD2 for D (7 bases). The CDR3 has 16 residues. Germline values: CDR1 SGHNT, CDR2 YENEEA. Trimming stripped 5 bases from V and 7 bases from J, with 21 bases between. DNA of the CDR3: TGTGCCAGCAGCCCCTTCGGGGGGCCATCCTCGAATGAGCAGTTCTTC. It is translated as CASSPFGGPSSNEQFF.

This clone was detected a few times. This chain connects TRBV7-9 to TRBJ1-5; D gene unclear. CDR3 length: 12 residues. With 4 bases removed from V and 3 bases from J, the gap between germline ends came to 4 bases. From germline, CDR1 is SEHNR and CDR2 FQNEAQ (reference sequence). The CDR3 DNA is TGTGCCAGCAGCTGGAACAATCAGCCCCAGCATTTT. The encoded protein is CASSWNNQPQHF.